The 6 T cell receptor beta chains listed next were all sequenced from one sample in a study of beta chain features in type 1 diabetes. Isolated RNA was reverse transcribed in full, so expressed TCRB transcripts were sequenced. TCRdb's table, derived via immunoSEQ multiplex PCR, lists solely in-frame clones and lacks some. Of about 150,000 clones in the sample, over 8.5% are singletons; the top ten hold around 2%. Sequencing used central memory CD4+ T cells from blood. These receptors originate from a young man in good health.

This clone appeared a few times. This chain joins TRBV4-1 and TRBJ2-3, with D uncertain. CDR1 is MGHRA, CDR2 YSYEKL, per germline. The length of the CDR3 is 14 residues. V was trimmed by 1 base and J by 4 bases, leaving 9 bases between them. The DNA for the CDR3 is TGCGCCAGCAGCCAAGTTGCCGGGTCAGATACGCAGTATTTT. Its translation is CASSQVAGSDTQYF.

This clone was seen a few times. The genes are TRBV9 and TRBJ2-2; D perhaps matches TRBD1 (5 bases). Per germline, CDR1 SGDLS and CDR2 YYNGEE. The CDR3 contains 17 residues. With 4 bases removed from V and 0 bases from J, the gap between germline ends came to 16 bases. The CDR3 here is CASSKTAVFANTGELFF. The CDR3 DNA sequence: TGTGCCAGCAGCAAGACAGCCGTCTTCGCGAACACCGGGGAGCTGTTTTTT. The whole variable domain, filled in from reference TRBV9 and TRBJ2-2, reads DSGVTQTPKHLITATGQRVTLRCSPRSGDLSVYWYQQSLDQGLQFLIQYYNGEERAKGNILERFSAQQFPDLHSELNLSSLELGDSALYFCASSKTAVFANTGELFFGEGSRLTVL.

The chain employs TRBV30 and TRBJ1-3; 9 bases are a match to TRBD1. CDR3 length: 17 amino acids. The J segment lost 4 bases and the V segment lost 3 bases, leaving 13 bases of the junction unmatched. Germline V gene lookup returns CDR1 GTSNPN and CDR2 SVGIG (reference sequence). Here the CDR3 DNA reads TGTGCCTGGAGGGGACAGGGATCGCCCACTCTCGGAAACACCATATATTTT. Encoded protein: CAWRGQGSPTLGNTIYF.

In its sample, this clone was seen a few times. The chain carries TRBV5-4 and TRBJ2-3; 7 bases align to TRBD1. CDR1 is SGHNT and CDR2 is YYREEE in the germline V gene (reference sequence). The CDR3 totals 13 residues. The ends lost 4 bases at V and 4 bases at J; junction bases unmatched: 3. The CDR3 DNA sequence: TGTGCCAGCAGCATTGACAGGGCAGATACGCAGTATTTT. Translation gives CASSIDRADTQYF.

Only a few counts were recorded for this clone. The chain joins TRBV5-1 to TRBJ1-1; D may be TRBD1 (6 bases). The CDR3 contains 15 residues. Per the germline V gene, CDR1 is SGHRS and CDR2 is YFSETQ. The V end lost 3 bases, the J end lost 1 base, and 13 bases lay between the germline ends. CDR3 region: CASSSGQSENTEAFF. CDR3 DNA sequence: TGCGCCAGCAGCTCTGGACAGTCGGAGAACACTGAAGCTTTCTTT.

This clone was found a few times. The CDR3 DNA reads as TGTGCCAGCAGCCAAACTGGGGGCACAGATACGCAGTATTTT. Translation gives CASSQTGGTDTQYF. The rearrangement links TRBV7-2 to TRBJ2-3; D uncertain. There are 14 residues in the CDR3. V shed 5 bases and J shed 1 base, with 10 bases lying between them. The germline V gene has CDR1 SGHTA and CDR2 FQGNSA.